This T cell receptor (beta chain) came from a study of long-term antiretroviral therapy in people with HIV. Study-wide results and caveats: Every time point showed a repertoire led by clones expanded before ART. Relative to transplant donor controls, diversity remained lower despite increasing after ART. When set beside controls, HIV repertoires had CDR3 length ranges that were narrower.

Worth noting for this clone: Its antigen is as yet unknown.

A v3.0 immunoSEQ assay was performed at survey level. TCRdb's copy holds only in-frame clones and misses some; the assay was immunoSEQ multiplex PCR. Of 35,000 to 45,000 clones in the sample, approximately 83% are singletons; the top ten hold roughly a tenth. CDR1 and CDR2 (germline): SGHKS, YYEKEE (reference sequence). Trimming shortened V by 2 bases and J by 8 bases, and 11 bases separated the two germline ends. The CDR3 covers 13 residues. This chain connects TRBV5-5 to TRBJ2-1; D may be TRBD1 (5 bases). The sequencing here drew on unsorted PBMCs, taken 2.2 years after starting antiretroviral therapy. This TCR derives from a man younger than 30 with HIV. CDR3 sequence reads: CASSFFTRDEQFF. The CDR3, as DNA: TGTGCCAGCAGCTTTTTTACCAGGGATGAGCAGTTCTTC.